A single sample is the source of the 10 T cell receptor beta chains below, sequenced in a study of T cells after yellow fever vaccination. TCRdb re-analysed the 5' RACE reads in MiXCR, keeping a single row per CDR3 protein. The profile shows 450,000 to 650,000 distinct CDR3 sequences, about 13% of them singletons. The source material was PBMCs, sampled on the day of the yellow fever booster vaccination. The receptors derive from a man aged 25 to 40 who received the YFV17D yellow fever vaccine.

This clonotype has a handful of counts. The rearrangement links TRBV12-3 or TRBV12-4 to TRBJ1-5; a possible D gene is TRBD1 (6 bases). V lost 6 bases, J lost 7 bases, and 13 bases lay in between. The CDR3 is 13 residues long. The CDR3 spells CASSQPGAQPQHF. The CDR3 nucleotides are TGTGCCAGCAGCCAACCAGGGGCACAGCCCCAGCATTTT.

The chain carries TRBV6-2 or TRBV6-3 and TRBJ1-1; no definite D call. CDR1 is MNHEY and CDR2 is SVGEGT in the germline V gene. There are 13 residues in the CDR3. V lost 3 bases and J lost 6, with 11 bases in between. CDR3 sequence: CASSYFSDAEAFF. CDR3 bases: TGTGCCAGCAGTTATTTCTCGGACGCTGAAGCTTTCTTT.

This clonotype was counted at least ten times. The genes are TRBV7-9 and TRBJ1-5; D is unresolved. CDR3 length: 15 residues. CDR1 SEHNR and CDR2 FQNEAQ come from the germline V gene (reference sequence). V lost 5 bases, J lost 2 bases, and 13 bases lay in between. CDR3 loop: CASSPSGVGNQPQHF. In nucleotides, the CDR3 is TGTGCCAGCAGCCCAAGTGGGGTTGGCAATCAGCCCCAGCATTTT.

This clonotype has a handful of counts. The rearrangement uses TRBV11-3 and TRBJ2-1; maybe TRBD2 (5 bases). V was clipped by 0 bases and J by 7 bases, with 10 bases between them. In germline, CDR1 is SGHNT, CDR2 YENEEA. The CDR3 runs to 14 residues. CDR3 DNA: TGTGCCAGCAGCTTAGATGATGAGCGGAATGAGCAGTTCTTC. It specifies CASSLDDERNEQFF.

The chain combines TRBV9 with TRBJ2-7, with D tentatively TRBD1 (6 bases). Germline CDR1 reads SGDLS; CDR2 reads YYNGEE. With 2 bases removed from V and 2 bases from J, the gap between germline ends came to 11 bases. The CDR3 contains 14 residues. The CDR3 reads CASSVGAGAYEQYF. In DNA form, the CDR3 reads TGTGCCAGCAGCGTGGGGGCAGGCGCCTACGAGCAGTACTTC.

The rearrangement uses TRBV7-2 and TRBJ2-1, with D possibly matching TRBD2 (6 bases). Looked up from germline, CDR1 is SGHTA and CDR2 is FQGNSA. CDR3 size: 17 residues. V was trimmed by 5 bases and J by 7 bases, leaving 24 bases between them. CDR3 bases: TGTGCCAGCAGCCAACTAGCCGGATTGCGGGCTAAGAATGAGCAGTTCTTC. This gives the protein CASSQLAGLRAKNEQFF.

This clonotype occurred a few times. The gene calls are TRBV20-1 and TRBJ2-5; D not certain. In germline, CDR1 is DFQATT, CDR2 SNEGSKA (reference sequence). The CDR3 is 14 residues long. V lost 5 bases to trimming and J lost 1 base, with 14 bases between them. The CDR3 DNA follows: TGCAGTGCTCCCCTGCGCACCTTCCAAGAGACCCAGTACTTC. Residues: CSAPLRTFQETQYF.

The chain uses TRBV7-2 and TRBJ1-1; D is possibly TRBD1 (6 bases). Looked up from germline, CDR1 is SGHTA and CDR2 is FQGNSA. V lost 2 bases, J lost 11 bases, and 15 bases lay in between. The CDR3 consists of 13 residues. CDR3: CASSLSTGRLAFF. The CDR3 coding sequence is TGTGCCAGCAGCTTATCCACAGGGAGATTGGCTTTCTTT.

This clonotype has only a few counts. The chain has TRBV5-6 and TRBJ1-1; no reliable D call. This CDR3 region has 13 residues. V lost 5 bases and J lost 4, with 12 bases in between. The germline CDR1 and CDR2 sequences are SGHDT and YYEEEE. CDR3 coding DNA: TGTGCCAGCAGGAGGTATGGGGTCACTGAAGCTTTCTTT. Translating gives CASRRYGVTEAFF.

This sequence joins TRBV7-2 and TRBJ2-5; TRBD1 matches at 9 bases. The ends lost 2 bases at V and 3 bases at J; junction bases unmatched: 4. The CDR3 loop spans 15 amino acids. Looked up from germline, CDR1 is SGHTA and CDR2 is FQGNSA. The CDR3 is CASSLIRTGEETQYF. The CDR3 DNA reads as TGTGCCAGCAGCTTAATTCGGACAGGGGAAGAGACCCAGTACTTC.